Listed here are 17 T cell receptor beta chains from one sample, sequenced in a study of CD8+ T cells in alopecia areata. Sequencing used cDNA as its template, made by extracting RNA and reverse transcribing it. TCRdb's table, derived via immunoSEQ multiplex PCR, lists solely in-frame clones and lacks some. The sample has fewer than 150,000 clones; 80% to 90% are singletons. Treatment specified: oral pan-JAK inhibitor, 5-10 mg twice daily. Sequenced here: CD8+ T cells sorted from blood, sampled at week 4, from a patient treated with tofacitinib. The source is a human donor with alopecia areata.

This chain connects TRBV11-1 to TRBJ2-7; 9 bases are shared with TRBD1. There are 15 residues in the CDR3. V lost 3 bases, J lost 3 bases, and 6 bases stayed unmatched. Germline V gene sequence: CDR1 SGHAT, CDR2 FQDESV (reference sequence). The DNA of the CDR3 is TGTGCCAGCAGCTTCCCGGGACAGGGACTCTACGAGCAGTACTTC. This translates into CASSFPGQGLYEQYF.

The V call is TRBV7-9, the J call TRBJ2-5; unclear D gene. Germline-derived CDR1 and CDR2 are SEHNR and FQNEAQ (reference sequence). V dropped 1 base and J dropped 1 base, with 7 bases sitting between them. This CDR3 is built from 14 residues. In nucleotides, the CDR3 is TGTGCCAGCAGCTTAGTAGGGTTCCAAGAGACCCAGTACTTC. Its translation is CASSLVGFQETQYF.

The table lists this clone with a count of one. The J gene is TRBJ1-6, the V gene TRBV29-1; 7 positions match TRBD1. The germline gives CDR1 SQVTM, CDR2 ANQGSEA. This CDR3 has 13 residues. V lost 4 bases, J lost 6 bases, and 3 bases stayed unmatched. The CDR3: CSVADRANSPLHF. The CDR3 region has the DNA TGCAGCGTTGCCGACAGGGCTAATTCACCCCTCCACTTT.

Only one count was recorded for this clone. This sequence joins TRBV5-6 and TRBJ2-7, with D possibly matching TRBD2 (6 bases). The CDR3 loop spans 13 amino acids. Germline V lookup: CDR1 SGHDT, CDR2 YYEEEE. The V and J ends lost 2 bases and 3 bases respectively, with 9 bases between them. As DNA, the CDR3 is TGTGCCAGCAGCTTCGGAGGGAACTACGAGCAGTACTTC. This gives the protein CASSFGGNYEQYF.

The gene calls are TRBV5-1 and TRBJ1-1; 7 bases line up with TRBD1. CDR1 is SGHRS and CDR2 is YFSETQ in the germline V gene. With 1 base clipped from V and 5 bases from J, the junction kept 17 bases outside the gene matches. The CDR3 is made up of 18 amino acids. The CDR3 DNA sequence: TGCGCCAGCAGCTTGAAAGTCCCGGACAGGCCACGAGGGACTGAAGCTTTCTTT. Residues: CASSLKVPDRPRGTEAFF.

This chain joins TRBV28 and TRBJ2-1; D not resolved. CDR1 is MDHEN and CDR2 is SYDVKM in the germline V gene. Trimming took off 6 bases at V and 0 bases at J, with 15 bases between the two ends. CDR3 size: 16 residues. CDR3 loop: CASRPPRYSSYNEQFF. The DNA for the CDR3 is TGTGCCAGCAGACCGCCACGTTACAGCTCCTACAATGAGCAGTTCTTC.

J is TRBJ1-1 and V is TRBV7-8, with 8 bases lining up with TRBD1. The CDR3 loop spans 15 amino acids. The trim removed 6 bases at V and 5 bases at J, leaving 11 bases unmatched. CDR1 is SGHVS, CDR2 FQNEAQ, per germline. The DNA for the CDR3 is TGTGCCAGCAGGCCCACGGACAGGGTCCGGACTGAAGCTTTCTTT. It translates to CASRPTDRVRTEAFF.

V is TRBV4-2 and J is TRBJ2-3; D possibly corresponds to TRBD2 (6 bases). Trimming pared 0 bases from V and 0 bases from J, leaving 13 bases between. Germline lookup yields CDR1 LGHNA and CDR2 YNFKEQ. The length of the CDR3 is 17 residues. The CDR3 spells CASSQDGRGYSTDTQYF. CDR3 coding DNA: TGTGCCAGCAGCCAAGATGGGCGGGGCTACAGCACAGATACGCAGTATTTT.

The chain is built from TRBV5-6 and TRBJ1-1; D not certain. CDR1 is SGHDT, CDR2 YYEEEE, per germline. The CDR3 is 18 amino acids. Trimming removed 0 bases at V and 0 bases at J, with 18 bases between. The CDR3 DNA follows: TGTGCCAGCAGCTTGGCCCAGTCGGTGATGGGGATGAACACTGAAGCTTTCTTT. Translation gives CASSLAQSVMGMNTEAFF.

The chain recombines TRBV29-1 with TRBJ2-7, with D possibly matching TRBD2 (5 bases). CDR1 SQVTM and CDR2 ANQGSEA come from the germline V gene. Trimming pared 3 bases from V and 1 base from J, leaving 10 bases between. The CDR3 sequence is 13 residues long. The DNA of the CDR3 is TGCAGCGTTGAGAGCGGTCCATCCTACGAGCAGTACTTC. It specifies CSVESGPSYEQYF.

The chain uses TRBV27 and TRBJ1-1, with TRBD1 matching over 11 bases. Trimming took 1 base from V and 7 from J; bases not matched to a gene: 2. Germline lookup yields CDR1 MNHEY and CDR2 SMNVEV (reference sequence). The CDR3 totals 14 residues. CDR3 nucleotides: TGTGCCAGCAGTTTATTGGGACAGGGGGTTGAAGCTTTCTTT. Its translation: CASSLLGQGVEAFF.

The V gene is TRBV2, the J gene TRBJ1-1; tentatively, D is TRBD1 (5 bases). Germline lookup yields CDR1 SNHLY and CDR2 FYNNEI. Trimming removed 3 bases at V and 1 base at J, with 6 bases between. The CDR3 spans 13 residues. In DNA form, the CDR3 reads TGTGCCAGCAGTGACAGGGAGAACACTGAAGCTTTCTTT. This encodes CASSDRENTEAFF.

V gene TRBV7-2 combines with J gene TRBJ2-2, with D possibly being TRBD2 (5 bases). The CDR3 covers 16 residues. The V and J ends lost 6 bases and 6 bases respectively, with 20 bases between them. Germline V CDR1 and CDR2: SGHTA, FQGNSA. For the CDR3, the DNA is TGTGCCAGCAGGCCTCTAGCAAAGTCGATCGCCGGGGAGCTGTTTTTT. It codes for CASRPLAKSIAGELFF.

J is TRBJ2-1 and V is TRBV6-5; D possibly uses TRBD1 or TRBD2 (5 bases each). This CDR3 contains 13 residues. Germline V gene lookup returns CDR1 MNHEY and CDR2 SVGAGI. V dropped 2 bases and J dropped 8 bases, with 10 bases sitting between them. Written as DNA, the CDR3 is TGTGCCAGCAGTTACGGGTTGGGGGATGAGCAGTTCTTC. Translated, it gives CASSYGLGDEQFF.

This chain links TRBV9 with TRBJ2-3; D gene unclear. Germline-derived CDR1 and CDR2 are SGDLS and YYNGEE. V lost 3 bases and J 3 bases, leaving 11 bases between the germline ends. This CDR3 region has 14 residues. In nucleotides, the CDR3 is TGTGCCAGCAGCGCCCACGACTGGACAGATACGCAGTATTTT. This encodes CASSAHDWTDTQYF.

The CDR3 loop reads CSVQEPGTKDYNEQFF. The CDR3 coding sequence is TGCAGCGTCCAAGAGCCCGGGACCAAAGATTACAATGAGCAGTTCTTC. The rearrangement links TRBV29-1 to TRBJ2-1; D is tentatively TRBD1 or TRBD2 (5 bases each). The CDR3 covers 16 residues. Trimming left V 6 bases short and J 4 bases short, with 22 bases between. CDR1 is SQVTM and CDR2 is ANQGSEA in the germline V gene.

This clone is a singleton in its sample. The chain employs TRBV11-2 and TRBJ2-5; D may be TRBD2 (5 bases). The germline V and J ends were trimmed by 5 bases and 2 bases, with 15 bases remaining between them. This CDR3 region has 15 residues. CDR1 SGHAT and CDR2 FQNNGV come from the germline V gene. The CDR3 loop is CASSGRGLGQETQYF. CDR3 nucleotide sequence: TGTGCCAGCAGCGGCCGGGGTTTGGGGCAAGAGACCCAGTACTTC.